The 19 T cell receptor beta chains presented below share a single source sample, sequenced in a study of shared clonotypes between healthy human individuals (dated by TCRdb to about 2020). Library preparation used the immunoSEQ multiplex PCR assay. TCRdb limited this immuneACCESS table to in-frame rearrangements with V and J called. A share of clones is missing; checked studies link under half to unresolved V genes, and the rest is unexplained. Present in this sample are 700,000 or so clones, approximately 79% of which were seen just once. Roughly 1.8% of the sample goes to the ten largest clones. Input material: memory CD4+ T cells sorted from blood. The intended sense of this specimen's cell subset or site label: CD45RA-negative fraction. All receptors derive from a woman aged 25 to 39 in good health.

This clone was detected a few times. V gene TRBV5-1 combines with J gene TRBJ2-1; D is undetermined. The CDR3 runs 15 residues. Trimming stripped 0 bases from V and 3 bases from J, with 10 bases between. Germline CDR1 reads SGHRS; CDR2 reads YFSETQ. The CDR3 reads CASSLASQLYNEQFF. In nucleotides, the CDR3 is TGCGCCAGCAGCTTGGCTTCCCAACTCTACAATGAGCAGTTCTTC.

The rearrangement uses TRBV14 and TRBJ2-4; D is tentatively TRBD1 or TRBD2 (5 bases each). Germline V CDR1 and CDR2: SGHDN, FVKESK. The CDR3 sequence is 14 residues long. Trimming pared 1 base from V and 15 bases from J, leaving 19 bases between. The CDR3 spells CASSQGIGTTFLYF. In DNA form, the CDR3 reads TGTGCCAGCAGCCAAGGGATAGGGACCACTTTTCTGTACTTC.

The CDR3 reads CASSIPGGVSSYEQYF. The CDR3 bases are TGTGCCAGCAGCATCCCAGGGGGGGTGAGCTCCTACGAGCAGTACTTC. This chain connects TRBV11-2 to TRBJ2-7, with D perhaps assigned TRBD1 or TRBD2 (7 bases each). The CDR3 has 16 residues. The germline V gene encodes CDR1 SGHAT and CDR2 FQNNGV. Trimming left V 5 bases short and J 0 bases short, with 17 bases between.

V gene TRBV21-1 combines with J gene TRBJ1-3; TRBD1, the table's D call, lacks a check against the DNA. TRBV21-1 is reported as a pseudogene. CDR3 length: 16 residues. CDR3 bases: TGTGCCAGCAGCAAAGGCCGGACAGTCTCTGGAAACACCATATATTTT. This codes for CASSKGRTVSGNTIYF.

This chain uses TRBV28 with TRBJ1-2; D unclear. CDR1 and CDR2 (germline): MDHEN, SYDVKM. V lost 6 bases to trimming and J lost 7 bases, with 24 bases between them. The CDR3 has 16 residues. The CDR3 DNA is TGTGCCAGCAGACCCAAAAGTATCTGGGTGAGGAGTGGCTACACCTTC. Amino acids: CASRPKSIWVRSGYTF.

The chain recombines TRBV4-1 with TRBJ1-5; a weak D match, TRBD1 (6 bases). CDR3 length: 13 residues. CDR1 and CDR2 from the germline V gene are MGHRA and YSYEKL. V lost 6 bases and J lost 2, with 8 bases in between. In DNA, the CDR3 is TGCGCCAGCAGAGGGGGTGGCAATCAGCCCCAGCATTTT. This translates into CASRGGGNQPQHF.

The chain links TRBV10-1 to TRBJ2-2; possible D gene TRBD1, 5 bases. CDR1 WNHNN and CDR2 SYGVQD come from the germline V gene (reference sequence). This CDR3 comprises 13 residues. Trimming pared 4 bases from V and 7 bases from J, leaving 10 bases between. CDR3 region: CASSGRAVGELFF. Here the CDR3 DNA reads TGCGCCAGCAGTGGCAGGGCGGTCGGGGAGCTGTTTTTT.

This clone has just a few counts. The V call is TRBV14, the J call TRBJ1-4; D perhaps matches TRBD1 (5 bases). V lost 5 bases to trimming and J lost 5 bases, with 9 bases between them. In germline, CDR1 is SGHDN, CDR2 FVKESK. The CDR3 loop spans 13 amino acids. CDR3 loop: CASSYTGNEKLFF. Written as DNA, the CDR3 is TGTGCCAGCAGCTACACAGGAAATGAAAAACTGTTTTTT.

A remark on this clone: Other nucleotide sequences from this sample produce the same CDR3. The chain carries TRBV10-3 and TRBJ1-1; TRBD1 is a possible D gene (6 bases). Germline assignment: CDR1 ENHRY and CDR2 SYGVKD. This CDR3 comprises 13 residues. V lost 3 bases and J lost 2, with 7 bases in between. CDR3 loop: CAISDGGNTEAFF. The CDR3 DNA sequence: TGTGCCATCAGTGATGGGGGCAACACTGAAGCTTTCTTT.

This chain links TRBV21-1 with TRBJ1-5; TRBD1 reflects the table's D call only, with no check against the DNA. TRBV21-1 represents a pseudogene. This CDR3 has 15 residues. The CDR3 loop is CASTQQEDSNQPQHF. CDR3 DNA sequence: TGTGCCAGCACCCAGCAGGAAGATAGCAATCAGCCCCAGCATTTT.

This clone appeared a few times. The chain combines TRBV7-6 with TRBJ2-1; TRBD2 agrees at 9 bases. The CDR3 spans 15 residues. Germline V gives CDR1 SGHVS, CDR2 FNYEAQ. The V gene end was trimmed by 5 bases and the J gene end by 7 bases; junction bases not matched to a gene: 9. The CDR3 protein is CASSPAGGLVNEQFF. CDR3 in DNA: TGTGCCAGCAGCCCCGCGGGGGGGTTAGTTAATGAGCAGTTCTTC.

The chain links TRBV19 to TRBJ2-5; perhaps TRBD2 as D (5 bases). The V gene's germline CDR1 is LNHDA and CDR2 SQIVND (reference sequence). V was pared by 4 bases and J by 2 bases, with 5 bases between. The length of the CDR3 is 12 residues. The CDR3 loop is CASSREQETQYF. The CDR3 DNA is TGTGCCAGTAGTAGGGAGCAAGAGACCCAGTACTTC. The full variable domain, its missing parts supplied by reference TRBV19 and TRBJ2-5, is DGGITQSPKYLFRKEGQNVTLSCEQNLNHDAMYWYRQDPGQGLRLIYYSQIVNDFQKGDIAEGYSVSREKKESFPLTVTSAQKNPTAFYLCASSREQETQYFGPGTRLLVL.

V gene TRBV4-1 combines with J gene TRBJ1-3; D is possibly TRBD1 (6 bases). V lost 1 base to trimming and J lost 4 bases, with 8 bases between them. CDR3 length equals 14 residues. The germline CDR1 and CDR2 sequences are MGHRA and YSYEKL. This CDR3 is CASSQVGAGNTIYF. CDR3 DNA: TGCGCCAGCAGCCAAGTGGGGGCAGGAAACACCATATATTTT.

J is TRBJ2-1 and V is TRBV11-2; D is uncertain. With 4 bases removed from V and 3 bases from J, the gap between germline ends came to 10 bases. Germline lookup yields CDR1 SGHAT and CDR2 FQNNGV. The CDR3 is 14 residues long. The CDR3 sequence is CASSSLAVYNEQFF. For the CDR3, the DNA is TGTGCCAGCAGCTCTTTGGCTGTCTACAATGAGCAGTTCTTC.

This clone showed up just once. The rearrangement uses TRBV2 and TRBJ2-1; TRBD2 aligns across 9 bases. Germline-derived CDR1 and CDR2 are SNHLY and FYNNEI. The trim removed 6 bases at V and 5 bases at J, leaving 8 bases unmatched. The CDR3 runs 15 residues. The CDR3 spells CASRYNSGSHNEQFF. The DNA of the CDR3 is TGTGCCAGCAGATACAATAGCGGGAGCCACAATGAGCAGTTCTTC.

This clone has only one observation. The chain has TRBV30 and TRBJ2-1; 11 bases align to TRBD2. After removal of 7 bases from V and 15 bases from J, the junction contained 8 bases not matched to a gene. This CDR3 contains 11 residues. The germline CDR1 and CDR2 sequences are GTSNPN and SVGIG (reference sequence). CDR3 protein: CASVAGGPRFF. In DNA form, the CDR3 reads TGTGCCTCGGTAGCGGGAGGGCCTAGGTTCTTC.

V and J are TRBV4-1 and TRBJ2-7; TRBD1 agrees at 9 bases. The germline V gene has CDR1 MGHRA and CDR2 YSYEKL. V lost 1 base, J lost 6 bases, and 7 bases stayed unmatched. The CDR3 has 15 residues. This CDR3 reads CASSQAGGQGREQYF. The CDR3 DNA reads as TGCGCCAGCAGCCAAGCTGGGGGACAGGGTCGCGAGCAGTACTTC.

This chain connects TRBV23-1 to TRBJ2-1, with 16 bases fitting TRBD2. TRBV23-1 is identified as an open reading frame with a role that is uncertain. V trimming: 3 bases; J trimming: 2 bases; junction bases outside the gene matches: 1. CDR3 length equals 17 residues. This chain's CDR3 is CASSQGLAGGPYNEQFF. CDR3 nucleotide sequence: TGCGCCAGCAGTCAGGGACTAGCGGGAGGGCCCTACAATGAGCAGTTCTTC.

The V gene is TRBV11-1, the J gene TRBJ1-3; D perhaps matches TRBD1 (5 bases). Germline CDR1 reads SGHAT; CDR2 reads FQDESV (reference sequence). The CDR3 is made up of 14 amino acids. Trimming cost V 3 bases and J 2 bases, with 8 bases left between them. The CDR3 protein is CASSFRVPGNTIYF. CDR3 nucleotides: TGTGCCAGCAGCTTCAGGGTCCCTGGAAACACCATATATTTT.